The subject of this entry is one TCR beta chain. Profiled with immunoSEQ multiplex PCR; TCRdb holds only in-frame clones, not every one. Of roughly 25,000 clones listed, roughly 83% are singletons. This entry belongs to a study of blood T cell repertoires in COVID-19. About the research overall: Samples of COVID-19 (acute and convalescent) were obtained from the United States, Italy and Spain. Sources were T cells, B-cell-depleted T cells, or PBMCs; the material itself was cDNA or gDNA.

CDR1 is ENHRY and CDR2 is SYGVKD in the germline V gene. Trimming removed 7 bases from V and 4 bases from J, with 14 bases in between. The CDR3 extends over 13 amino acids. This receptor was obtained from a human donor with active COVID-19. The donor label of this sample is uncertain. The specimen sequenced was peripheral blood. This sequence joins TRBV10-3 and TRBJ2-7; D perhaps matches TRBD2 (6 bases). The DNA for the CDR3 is TGTGCCATCACGGGGGACTTAAGATACGAGCAGTACTTC. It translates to CAITGDLRYEQYF.